The 23 T cell receptor beta chains in this list originate from one sample, sequenced in a study of patients and donors after allogeneic stem cell transplantation. MiXCR, run by TCRdb on the RT-PCR reads, gives a single entry per CDR3 protein. Of about a million distinct CDR3 sequences listed, about a sixth are singletons. The sample taken for sequencing was blood, either unsorted or a sorted T cell fraction (not recorded which). Receptor source: a human donor who was either an allogeneic HSCT recipient or a stem cell or donor lymphocyte infusion donor (not recorded which). It is not recorded whose cells these are; they may come from a transplant donor.

This clonotype showed up many times. The junction does not match germline at one end; this may be a read error. The rearrangement joins TRBV5-1 to TRBJ1-3; the D is unclear. The CDR3 length is 12 residues. The germline CDR1 and CDR2 sequences are SGHRS and YFSETQ. The CDR3 DNA follows: TGCGCCACTTCGGGCGATGGAACCACCATATATTTT. Translated: CATSGDGTTIYF.

This clonotype was recorded a few times. The chain has TRBV19 and TRBJ2-1, with 7 bases matching TRBD1. The V and J ends lost 4 bases and 4 bases, in that order; junction bases with no gene match: 7. The CDR3 spans 15 residues. Germline V gene sequence: CDR1 LNHDA, CDR2 SQIVND (reference sequence). In nucleotides, the CDR3 is TGTGCCAGTAGTACCCGGGACAGACTTTACAATGAGCAGTTCTTC. Translated: CASSTRDRLYNEQFF.

This clonotype has more than one count but fewer than ten. V usage is TRBV7-9 and J usage is TRBJ2-5; 9 nucleotides align to TRBD2. Germline V lookup: CDR1 SEHNR, CDR2 FQNEAQ (reference sequence). Trimming at V came to 5 bases and at J to 5 bases, leaving 12 bases not matched to a gene. This CDR3 has 16 residues. The CDR3 here is CASSPFLAGYGETQYF. In DNA form, the CDR3 reads TGTGCCAGCAGCCCCTTTCTAGCGGGATACGGGGAGACCCAGTACTTC.

In DNA form, the CDR3 reads TGTGCCAGCTACGCTCACGGGGAGCTGTTTTTT. Its translation: CASYAHGELFF. This rearrangement joins TRBV27 to TRBJ2-2, with D uncertain. The V end lost 8 bases, the J end lost 7 bases, and 8 bases lay between the germline ends. Germline CDR1 is MNHEY and CDR2 is SMNVEV (reference sequence). This CDR3 region has 11 residues.

This clonotype has a count of ten or more. The chain couples TRBV5-1 to TRBJ2-7; unclear D gene. This CDR3 region has 14 residues. V dropped 2 bases and J dropped 4 bases, with 13 bases sitting between them. From germline, CDR1 is SGHRS and CDR2 YFSETQ. CDR3 DNA: TGCGCCAGCAGCTTTACCCCTGACACTTACGAGCAGTACTTC. The encoded protein is CASSFTPDTYEQYF.

About this clonotype itself: The junction differs from germline at one of its ends, possibly a read error. The J gene is TRBJ1-5, the V gene TRBV20-1; D may be TRBD1 (6 bases). The CDR3 extends over 13 amino acids. The germline gives CDR1 DFQATT, CDR2 SNEGSKA (reference sequence). CDR3 sequence: CSATGTTRQHQHF. CDR3 DNA: TGCAGTGCTACCGGGACAACTCGTCAGCACCAGCATTTT.

In its sample, this clonotype was seen a few times. The DNA for the CDR3 is TGTGCCACCAGTGACTTAAACACCATATATTTT. The encoded protein is CATSDLNTIYF. This chain links TRBV24-1 with TRBJ1-3, with unresolved D. The germline V gene encodes CDR1 KGHDR and CDR2 SFDVKD. The CDR3 sequence is 11 residues long. V lost 4 bases, J lost 6 bases, and 3 bases lay in between.

The chain uses TRBV7-8 and TRBJ1-6; D gene ambiguous. With 3 bases removed from V and 8 bases from J, the gap between germline ends came to 14 bases. The CDR3 consists of 15 residues. CDR1 and CDR2 from the germline V gene are SGHVS and FQNEAQ. For the CDR3, the DNA is TGTGCCAGCAGCTTTTTAAGGATCAACGATTCACCCCTCCACTTT. This gives the protein CASSFLRINDSPLHF.

The V gene is TRBV18, the J gene TRBJ2-1; 7 nucleotides match TRBD2. The CDR3 contains 14 residues. V dropped 4 bases and J dropped 7; count of bases not matched to a gene: 7. The germline V gene has CDR1 KGHSH and CDR2 LQKENI. CDR3 sequence (DNA): TGTGCCAGCTCACTTCGACTAGCCCTAAATGAGCAGTTCTTC. This translates into CASSLRLALNEQFF.

V is TRBV30 and J is TRBJ2-3; no firm D call. Trimming pared 2 bases from V and 2 bases from J, leaving 8 bases between. This CDR3 contains 13 residues. The V gene's germline CDR1 is GTSNPN and CDR2 SVGIG (reference sequence). As DNA, the CDR3 is TGTGCCTGGAGTTTTATGGTCACAGATACGCAGTATTTT. Translated: CAWSFMVTDTQYF.

There are a few counts of this clonotype. The V and J genes are TRBV29-1 and TRBJ2-6; possibly TRBD2 for D (5 bases). Trimming cost V 1 base and J 1 base, with 8 bases left between them. Germline values: CDR1 SQVTM, CDR2 ANQGSEA. The CDR3 spans 15 residues. Here the CDR3 reads CSVEGRTSGANVLTF. CDR3 nucleotides: TGCAGCGTTGAAGGGAGGACTTCTGGGGCCAACGTCCTGACTTTC.

The chain couples TRBV7-9 to TRBJ2-7; 9 bases agree with TRBD1. CDR3 size: 15 residues. Germline CDR1 and CDR2: SEHNR and FQNEAQ (reference sequence). V gave up 5 bases and J gave up 5 bases; unmatched junction bases: 10. The CDR3 DNA follows: TGTGCCAGCAGCAGAACCGGGACAGGGTACCACGAGCAGTACTTC. This codes for CASSRTGTGYHEQYF. The variable domain in full, completed from reference TRBV7-9 and TRBJ2-7, reads DTGVSQNPRHKITKRGQNVTFRCDPISEHNRLYWYRQTLGQGPEFLTYFQNEAQLEKSRLLSDRFSAERPKGSFSTLEIQRTEQGDSAMYLCASSRTGTGYHEQYFGPGTRLTVT.

This clonotype appeared a few times. The chain recombines TRBV6-5 with TRBJ2-7, with TRBD1 matching over 7 bases. The CDR3 sequence is 15 residues long. From germline, CDR1 is MNHEY and CDR2 SVGAGI. Trimming at V came to 0 bases and at J to 3 bases, leaving 5 bases not matched to a gene. CDR3 amino acids: CASSYSRGGVYEQYF. The CDR3 bases are TGTGCCAGCAGTTACTCGAGAGGGGGCGTCTACGAGCAGTACTTC.

The chain couples TRBV24-1 to TRBJ2-5; D remains ambiguous. The CDR3 has 14 residues. V was shortened by 0 bases and J by 2 bases, with 6 bases between the two germline ends. The germline gives CDR1 KGHDR, CDR2 SFDVKD. The CDR3 protein is CATSDLTEQETQYF. The CDR3 DNA sequence: TGTGCCACCAGTGATTTGACAGAGCAAGAGACCCAGTACTTC.

The chain uses TRBV6-1 and TRBJ2-7, with 11 bases matching TRBD1. The CDR3 is made up of 18 amino acids. With V trimmed by 2 bases and J by 4 bases, 13 bases remained unmatched. Germline values: CDR1 MNHNS, CDR2 SASEGT. CDR3 sequence (DNA): TGTGCCAGCAGTGAAAAATTGGGACAGGGGGTCCAAGATTACGAGCAGTACTTC. Translated, it gives CASSEKLGQGVQDYEQYF.

This clonotype has just a few counts. The J gene is TRBJ2-7, the V gene TRBV25-1; D possibly corresponds to TRBD1 (6 bases). V lost 1 base to trimming and J lost 1 base, with 8 bases between them. Germline CDR1 is MGHDK and CDR2 is SYGVNS. The CDR3 runs 14 residues. Here the CDR3 reads CASSEFGTSYEQYF. Here the CDR3 DNA reads TGTGCCAGCAGTGAATTTGGGACATCCTACGAGCAGTACTTC.

This clonotype occurred a few times. The V call is TRBV29-1, the J call TRBJ2-6, with D unresolved. This CDR3 contains 12 residues. Looked up from germline, CDR1 is SQVTM and CDR2 is ANQGSEA. The CDR3: CSASDWANVLTF. The CDR3 coding sequence is TGCAGTGCGTCCGACTGGGCCAACGTCCTGACTTTC. The complete variable domain, with remaining parts taken from reference TRBV29-1 and TRBJ2-6, reads SAVISQKPSRDICQRGTSLTIQCQVDSQVTMMFWYRQQPGQSLTLIATANQGSEATYESGFVIDKFPISRPNLTFSTLTVSNMSPEDSSIYLCSASDWANVLTFGAGSRLTVL.

The chain joins TRBV12-3 or TRBV12-4 to TRBJ2-7; D is uncertain. Trimming pared 3 bases from V and 5 bases from J, leaving 14 bases between. The CDR3 has 14 amino acids. CDR3 DNA sequence: TGTGCCAGCAGTTTTGACATCTCCCCCAACGAGCAGTACTTC. This encodes CASSFDISPNEQYF.

The rearrangement joins TRBV24-1 to TRBJ1-2, with D uncertain. The CDR3 length is 12 residues. Germline V gene lookup returns CDR1 KGHDR and CDR2 SFDVKD. The V end was cut by 2 bases, the J end by 8 bases, with 8 bases between. The CDR3 DNA reads as TGTGCCACCAGTGATTCGGCGAGGGGCTACACCTTC. Its translation is CATSDSARGYTF.

J is TRBJ2-7 and V is TRBV7-2, with a possible D match to TRBD2 (5 bases). Looked up from germline, CDR1 is SGHTA and CDR2 is FQGNSA. The CDR3 loop spans 13 amino acids. V lost 1 base and J 6 bases, leaving 10 bases between the germline ends. The CDR3 coding sequence is TGTGCCAGCAGCTTAGAATTAGCGCGCGAGCAGTACTTC. Translated: CASSLELAREQYF.

The chain carries TRBV20-1 and TRBJ2-1, with 9 bases that match TRBD2. J was trimmed by 12 bases and V by 3 bases; bases with no gene match: 12. The germline V gene encodes CDR1 DFQATT and CDR2 SNEGSKA (reference sequence). CDR3 length equals 14 residues. CDR3 sequence (DNA): TGCAGTGCTAGCGAGACTAGCGGACGGGGAGTGCAGTTCTTC. This sequence encodes CSASETSGRGVQFF.

This clonotype was detected a few times. The chain joins TRBV5-1 to TRBJ2-7; a weak D match, TRBD2 (6 bases). The CDR3 is 12 residues long. Trimming took off 7 bases at V and 6 bases at J, with 14 bases between the two ends. Germline V gene data show CDR1 as SGHRS and CDR2 as YFSETQ. The CDR3 loop reads CASSERGSEQYF. The DNA for the CDR3 is TGCGCCAGCTCCGAACGGGGGTCCGAGCAGTACTTC. Full variable domain (remainder filled in from reference TRBV5-1 and TRBJ2-7): KAGVTQTPRYLIKTRGQQVTLSCSPISGHRSVSWYQQTPGQGLQFLFEYFSETQRNKGNFPGRFSGRQFSNSRSEMNVSTLELGDSALYLCASSERGSEQYFGPGTRLTVT.

This clonotype was counted only a few times. The genes are TRBV5-1 and TRBJ2-2; 13 bases fit TRBD2. V lost 4 bases and J lost 4; bases outside the gene matches: 4. Germline loops: CDR1 SGHRS, CDR2 YFSETQ. This CDR3 has 16 amino acids. The CDR3 loop is CASSRTSGSSTGELFF. The DNA for the CDR3 is TGCGCCAGCAGCAGGACTAGCGGGAGTAGCACCGGGGAGCTGTTTTTT.